The 7 T cell receptor beta chains below come from one sample, sequenced in a study of post-analysis software for immune sequencing data. Findings and caveats of the study: Patients showed TRBV5-6, TRBV5-1 and TRBV20-1 among five TRBV segments more frequent than in controls.

Antigens for these TCRs are unknown. The TCR beta cDNA libraries carried unique molecular identifiers. TCRdb passed the PCR reads through MiXCR, listing each CDR3 protein once. Of 820,000 or so distinct CDR3 sequences listed, roughly 58% are singletons. Sequencing was performed on blood. These receptors were obtained from a girl between 10 and 17 years old with multiple sclerosis.

The J gene is TRBJ2-2, the V gene TRBV7-7, with D uncertain. Germline assignment: CDR1 SSHAT and CDR2 FNYEAQ (reference sequence). This CDR3 has 13 residues. The V gene lost 1 base and the J gene lost 6 bases, with 6 bases spanning the gap. For the CDR3, the DNA is TGTGCCAGCAGCTTAGACTCCTCCGGGGAGCTGTTTTTT. This sequence encodes CASSLDSSGELFF.

This clonotype was seen a handful of times. V is TRBV20-1 and J is TRBJ2-1; 10 nucleotides match TRBD2. CDR1 is DFQATT, CDR2 SNEGSKA, per germline (reference sequence). V gave up 2 bases and J gave up 8 bases; unmatched junction bases: 3. The CDR3 consists of 13 residues. The CDR3 here is CSARSGGAHEQFF. In DNA form, the CDR3 reads TGCAGTGCTAGAAGCGGGGGGGCTCATGAGCAGTTCTTC.

The chain links TRBV7-2 to TRBJ1-1, with D tentatively TRBD1 (6 bases). The CDR3 sequence is 16 residues long. Germline CDR1 and CDR2: SGHTA and FQGNSA. Trimming cost V 0 bases and J 1 base, with 12 bases left between them. The CDR3 nucleotides are TGTGCCAGCAGCTTAGCCTGGGGACACCGGAACACTGAAGCTTTCTTT. Amino acids: CASSLAWGHRNTEAFF.

In its sample, this clonotype was seen a few times. The rearrangement uses TRBV21-1 and TRBJ2-7; the table assigns TRBD1, which was not confirmed against the DNA. TRBV21-1 is described as a pseudogene. The CDR3 length is 16 residues. The CDR3 loop reads CASSKNPGQAAYEQYF. CDR3 DNA sequence: TGTGCCAGCAGCAAAAACCCGGGACAGGCAGCCTACGAGCAGTACTTC.

This clonotype was seen only once. The chain couples TRBV12-3 or TRBV12-4 to TRBJ1-2; no firm D call. CDR3 length: 15 amino acids. V was trimmed by 6 bases and J by 1 base, leaving 15 bases between them. The CDR3 spells CASSSVPLLNYGYTF. The CDR3 region has the DNA TGTGCCAGCAGCTCGGTGCCCCTCCTTAACTATGGCTACACCTTC.

The V call is TRBV7-3, the J call TRBJ2-1; D gene unclear. With 5 bases removed from V and 0 bases from J, the gap between germline ends came to 17 bases. The CDR3 is 17 residues long. Germline CDR1 and CDR2: SGHTA and FQGTGA. CDR3 DNA: TGTGCCAGCAGCGCCTCACACCTATCGAGCTCCTACAATGAGCAGTTCTTC. Translating it yields CASSASHLSSSYNEQFF.

The chain couples TRBV29-1 to TRBJ2-1, with 8 bases lining up with TRBD2. Germline values: CDR1 SQVTM, CDR2 ANQGSEA. The length of the CDR3 is 15 residues. J lost 3 bases, V lost 7 bases, and 11 bases had no gene match. The CDR3 region has the DNA TGCAGCGCCCCCGGGACTAGAGGGGGCTACAATGAGCAGTTCTTC. Encoded protein: CSAPGTRGGYNEQFF.